This T cell receptor beta chain was recovered during a study of blood T cell repertoires in COVID-19 (dated by TCRdb to the early 2020s). Regarding the research as a whole: The collaborator samples originated in the United States, Italy and Spain and spanned the acute and convalescent phases of COVID-19. The prospective study material was composed of cDNA or gDNA derived from T cells, B-cell-depleted T cells, or PBMCs. Subjects who had been exposed to COVID-19, were actively infected with it, or had recovered from it provided the deeply sampled blood TCRbeta repertoires that made up the dataset. A freely available public database, intended as a resource for researchers studying the immune response to SARS-CoV-2, is where the repertoires were released. Samples came from the ongoing ImmuneRACE study (first 160 participants) plus 1,254 subjects from 6 global collaborators. Nearly every sample came with metadata listing a de-identified subject ID, COVID-19 status, age in years and sex. Where available, HLA class I and class II types were obtained from metadata supplied by the sample provider rather than from assay-based typing.

Study-level results and caveats: How much clinical and demographic metadata was included differed by source and by participant, and the metadata was provided uncurated.

TCRbeta CDR3 regions were amplified from genomic DNA using the immunoSEQ Assay, a bias-controlled multiplex PCR. As for the authors' bioinformatics: The number of nucleated cells in each sample was estimated from the amplification of reference gene primers within the assay. To quantify the absolute abundance of each unique TCRbeta CDR3 rearrangement, sequence reads were collapsed and filtered. Productive Simpson clonality was computed per sample as the square root of Simpson's diversity index over productive rearrangements. The clones in this table, taken by TCRdb from immuneACCESS, are in-frame only. Not every clone is retained; where verified, under half of the shortfall comes from an unresolved V gene, and the cause of the rest is unknown. D and trimming were read from the DNA, whereas the V and J calls and clone size are those reported in that table. A total of 120,000 or so clones appear in this sample, about 85% of them only once. The leading ten clones occupy around 4.2% of the sample.

For this clone: The antigen it recognizes is unknown. The input lacks base qualities; no much larger clone sits a single base away.

Each collaborating institution followed its own protocols to collect whole blood in K2EDTA tubes. Collaborator samples were shipped for TCRbeta analysis as frozen whole blood, isolated PBMCs, or DNA extracted from either sample type. CDR1 MNHEY and CDR2 SMNVEV were looked up in the germline V gene (reference sequence). Trimming removed 4 bases from V and 3 bases from J, leaving 16 bases between the germline ends. CDR3 length: 15 amino acids, cysteine to phenylalanine. Of all the DNA, just the CDR3 is kept, 45 bases in frame from base 1. Sequenced: peripheral blood. The clonotype originates from a man in his fifties or sixties with acute or convalescent COVID-19. The chain is encoded by TRBV27 joined to TRBJ2-7, and perhaps TRBD1 as D gene, on 6 matching bases. The nucleotide sequence is TGTGCCAGCAGTTGGGGGACGGGACACATCTACGAGCAGTACTTC. Its protein product is CASSWGTGHIYEQYF.